This TCR beta chain was observed in a study of blood T cell repertoires in COVID-19. Across the study: The United States, Italy and Spain were the sources of the acute and convalescent COVID-19 samples. PBMCs, B-cell-depleted T cells, or T cells provided the cDNA or gDNA that made up the material.

Under the authors' procedure: Amplification of reference gene primers was used by the study to estimate nucleated cell counts. Sequencing was performed with immunoSEQ multiplex PCR; in TCRdb, only in-frame clones are kept and a portion is missing. The V and J calls and the clone size are those of that table, but D and trimming were determined from the DNA. Here the sample spans approximately 170,000 clones, about nine tenths being singletons. This TCR derives from a man aged 25-40 years with acute or convalescent COVID-19. Sequencing input: peripheral blood.

The CDR3 DNA follows: TGTGCCAGTAGTATTTCCAGGGCAGATACGCAGTATTTT. Encoded protein: CASSISRADTQYF. This chain joins TRBV19 and TRBJ2-3, with D tentatively TRBD1 (5 bases). The CDR3 is made up of 13 amino acids. Germline V gives CDR1 LNHDA, CDR2 SQIVND (reference sequence). Trimming cost V 3 bases and J 4 bases, with 8 bases left between them.